These T cell receptor beta chains were read from a single sample in a study of naive and memory T cell subsets. Via MiXCR, TCRdb re-called the UMI-ligation and nested PCR reads, giving one row per CDR3 protein. There are 130,000 to 150,000 distinct CDR3 sequences in the sample; approximately 24% occur only once, and over 0.09% lies in the top ten. Sequencing was carried out using naive CD4+ T cells from blood. These receptors originate from a human donor in good health. CDR3s include the opening cysteine and the closing phenylalanine or tryptophan. Each record gives: J gene, V gene, CDR3 protein.

J: TRBJ2-3
V: TRBV10-3
CDR3: CAISLMGRTSWSTDTQYF

J: TRBJ1-6
V: TRBV5-1
CDR3: CASSLAGRGSPLHF

J: TRBJ1-2
V: TRBV28
CDR3: CASSTGGYGYTF

J: TRBJ1-1
V: TRBV28
CDR3: CASSSGYWNTEAFF

J: TRBJ2-1
V: TRBV18
CDR3: CASSRTGARDPFF

J: TRBJ2-7
V: TRBV14
CDR3: CASSHPSSSEQYF

J: TRBJ1-2
V: TRBV20-1
CDR3: CSALEGSGYTF

J: TRBJ1-5
V: TRBV20-1
CDR3: CSARGQEHQPQHF

J: TRBJ2-7
V: TRBV18
CDR3: CASSPPGQEAAQYF

J: TRBJ1-2
V: TRBV27
CDR3: CASSLEPGLYGYTF

J: TRBJ2-3
V: TRBV6-1
CDR3: CASHPSAPDTQYF

J: TRBJ2-1
V: TRBV12-3/TRBV12-4
CDR3: CASSLVPGQFQFF

J: TRBJ1-2
V: TRBV10-3
CDR3: CAISETGDYGYTF

J: TRBJ2-3
V: TRBV7-2
CDR3: CASSPFTDTQYF

J: TRBJ2-5
V: TRBV18
CDR3: CASSPDRGKETQYF

J: TRBJ2-7
V: TRBV20-1
CDR3: CSAPVRTEQYF

J: TRBJ2-7
V: TRBV27
CDR3: CASTRRTSGRAIPSPYEQYF

J: TRBJ1-1
V: TRBV19
CDR3: CASKDMDTEAFF

J: TRBJ2-5
V: TRBV15
CDR3: CATSKSSLETQYF

J: TRBJ2-5
V: TRBV12-3/TRBV12-4
CDR3: CASLRQGWETQYF

J: TRBJ2-7
V: TRBV6-1
CDR3: CASSSTGESYEQYF

J: TRBJ1-6
V: TRBV9
CDR3: CASSVDNSPLHF

J: TRBJ1-1
V: TRBV3-1
CDR3: CASSLRPSVNTEAFF

J: TRBJ2-1
V: TRBV7-9
CDR3: CASSLWTGDNEQFF

J: TRBJ1-1
V: TRBV20-1
CDR3: CSAPLRGGTEAFF

J: TRBJ1-1
V: TRBV5-1
CDR3: CASSFIRNTEAFF

J: TRBJ1-1
V: TRBV7-9
CDR3: CASSLDRPGAEAFF

J: TRBJ2-7
V: TRBV4-2
CDR3: CASSQGPSGTYEQYF

J: TRBJ2-1
V: TRBV29-1
CDR3: CSVWGRLDEQFF

J: TRBJ1-1
V: TRBV6-2/TRBV6-3
CDR3: CASNYRGGTEAFF

J: TRBJ2-7
V: TRBV29-1
CDR3: CSVGRGPSYEQYF

J: TRBJ2-5
V: TRBV29-1
CDR3: CSVGLAIGETQYF

J: TRBJ1-2
V: TRBV4-3
CDR3: CASSQDVGHGYGYTF

J: TRBJ2-1
V: TRBV7-9
CDR3: CASSLGGGQVNFNEQFF

J: TRBJ2-1
V: TRBV6-5
CDR3: CASSYRGLANYNEQFF

J: TRBJ1-3
V: TRBV28
CDR3: CASSLGVRERKGNTIYF

J: TRBJ2-7
V: TRBV20-1
CDR3: CSAITVPGPYEQYF

J: TRBJ2-5
V: TRBV28
CDR3: CASSINRWDQETQYF

J: TRBJ2-1
V: TRBV28
CDR3: CASKLAGGSYNEQFF